The source of this T cell receptor beta chain is a study of T cells in localized non-small cell lung cancer. Study findings and constraints: A median of roughly 50 of the top 100 tumor clones appeared in adjacent lung, which was paired and uninvolved. Uninvolved neighboring lung showed the greatest T cell clonality, exceeding tumor.

The table came from immunoSEQ multiplex PCR; TCRdb's copy has only in-frame clones and leaves some out. This table holds just over 20,000 clones, 70% to 90% found once. This clone was seen only once. Antigen: not known. Germline assignment: CDR1 SGDLS and CDR2 YYNGEE. V was pared by 2 bases and J by 2 bases, with 11 bases between. The CDR3 totals 14 residues. The receptor was derived from a woman aged 35 to 75 with stage II squamous cell lung carcinoma. This rearrangement joins TRBV9 to TRBJ2-7; D perhaps matches TRBD1 (6 bases). The sequenced sample was PBMCs, obtained before any cancer treatment. The chain's CDR3 is CASSVAGAAYEQYF. Written as DNA, the CDR3 is TGTGCCAGCAGCGTGGCAGGGGCCGCCTACGAGCAGTACTTC.